This T cell receptor beta chain was sequenced during a study of blood T cells in healthy people across ages. There are a few counts of this clonotype. With a J-beta primer mix and a sample-barcoded 5' primer, a second PCR ran about 6 to 11 cycles. TCRdb re-analysed the 5' RACE reads in MiXCR, keeping a single row per CDR3 protein. The sample consists of some 760,000 distinct CDR3 sequences, 25% of them appearing once. Germline CDR1 and CDR2: MNHNY and SVGAGI (reference sequence). The CDR3 consists of 14 residues. The V end was cut by 7 bases, the J end by 3 bases, with 13 bases between. Each donor gave roughly 9.8 milliliters of peripheral blood. These same data were also listed under a study on T cells of mothers and their children. That report notes: Extracted RNA, in its entirety, went into cDNA synthesis at about 1.5 ug per 15 ul.

The TCR comes from a boy younger than 18 in good health. The sample taken for sequencing was blood. V gene TRBV6-6 combines with J gene TRBJ1-3; a possible D gene is TRBD1 (5 bases). CDR3 sequence (DNA): TGTGCCAGCATCAACGGGGACTTTGGAAACACCATATATTTT. Amino acids: CASINGDFGNTIYF.